This T cell receptor beta chain was profiled in a study of blood T cells in healthy people across ages. General observations from the study: In long-lived donors, naive CD4+ cell counts and diversity exceeded those of aged donors. One million T cells yielded diversity estimates that were considered underestimates.

PCR was performed a second time for 7 to 11 cycles using a sample-barcoded 5' primer and a J-beta primer mix. One entry per CDR3 protein, called by TCRdb with MiXCR from the 5' RACE reads. The data show approximately 810,000 distinct CDR3 sequences, 25% to 30% seen once. This clonotype was observed at least ten times. Its target is not known. CDR1 is SEHNR and CDR2 is FQNEAQ in the germline V gene (reference sequence). With 3 bases removed from V and 0 bases from J, the gap between germline ends came to 17 bases. The CDR3 runs to 17 residues. Sequenced input: blood. V usage is TRBV7-9 and J usage is TRBJ1-1; tentative D call: TRBD1 (6 bases). This receptor was obtained from a woman aged 80 or over in good health. CDR3 amino acids: CASSFAKDSHMNTEAFF. The CDR3 coding sequence is TGTGCCAGCAGCTTTGCGAAGGACAGTCACATGAACACTGAAGCTTTCTTT.